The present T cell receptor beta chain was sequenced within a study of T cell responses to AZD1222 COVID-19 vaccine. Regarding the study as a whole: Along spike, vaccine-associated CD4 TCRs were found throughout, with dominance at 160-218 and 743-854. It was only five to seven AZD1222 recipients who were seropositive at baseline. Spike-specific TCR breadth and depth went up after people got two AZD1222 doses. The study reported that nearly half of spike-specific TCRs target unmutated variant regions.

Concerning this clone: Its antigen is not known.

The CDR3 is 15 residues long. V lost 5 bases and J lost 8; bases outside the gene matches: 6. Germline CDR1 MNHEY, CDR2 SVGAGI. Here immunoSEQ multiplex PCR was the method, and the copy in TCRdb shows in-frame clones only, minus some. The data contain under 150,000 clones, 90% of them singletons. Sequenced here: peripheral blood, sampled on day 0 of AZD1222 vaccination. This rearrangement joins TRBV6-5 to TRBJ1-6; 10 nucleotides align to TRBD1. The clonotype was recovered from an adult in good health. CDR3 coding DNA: TGTGCCAGCAGTCCCGGGACAGGGGTGGATTCACCCCTCCACTTT. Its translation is CASSPGTGVDSPLHF.